Given below is one T cell receptor (beta chain) in context. This specimen belongs to a study of blood T cell repertoires in COVID-19. Study summary: Whether acute or convalescent, the COVID-19 samples came from the United States, Italy and Spain. T cells, B-cell-depleted T cells, or PBMCs supplied cDNA or gDNA.

In the authors' workflow: Reference gene primers were amplified, and this amplification served to estimate nucleated cell counts. The protocol was immunoSEQ multiplex PCR, while the TCRdb copy is restricted to in-frame clones and leaves out a portion. The V and J calls and the clone size are those of that table, but D and trimming were determined from the DNA. The sample lists over 25,000 clones, around nine tenths seen once, with approximately 12% in the top ten. The germline gives CDR1 SGHRS, CDR2 YFSETQ. The trim removed 5 bases at V and 5 bases at J, leaving 4 bases unmatched. The CDR3 length is 12 residues.

Sample: peripheral blood. The V call is TRBV5-1, the J call TRBJ2-7; TRBD2 agrees at 7 bases. This TCR was sampled from a human donor in a cohort sampled during active COVID-19. The donor label of this sample is uncertain. The CDR3 nucleotides are TGCGCCAGCAGGAGGGAGGGTGACGAGCAGTACTTC. The encoded protein is CASRREGDEQYF.